These 29 T cell receptor beta chains were sequenced from one sample in a study of vaccination and CD4 T cells after COVID-19. Antigen specificity for these receptors is unknown. The sample's treatment: approximately nine-day PBMC culture with coronavirus spike peptide pools or control peptides (ViraFEST assay). CD4+ T cells that came from the unexposed donor were collected before the COVID-19 pandemic (2011-2018). Researchers used the Oncomine TCR Beta short-read assay to sequence DNA from cultured CD4+ T cells. After culture, CD4+ T cells served as the source for genomic DNA extraction. TCRdb called the PCR reads again in MiXCR, with one record for every CDR3 protein. The sample yields about 10,000 distinct CDR3 sequences, about 28% seen once. Sequencing input: CD4+ T cells from blood, cultured in vitro. The receptors were gathered from a human donor in good health.

This clonotype is deemed medium-sized. This chain uses TRBV20-1 with TRBJ1-2; 10 nucleotides match TRBD1. The CDR3 extends over 14 amino acids. Looked up from germline, CDR1 is DFQATT and CDR2 is SNEGSKA (reference sequence). J was trimmed by 2 bases and V by 6 bases; bases with no gene match: 6. The CDR3 nucleotides are TGCAGTGCCGATAGACAGGGGGCAAACTATGGCTACACCTTC. Its protein is CSADRQGANYGYTF.

The rearrangement joins TRBV27 to TRBJ1-1; D may be TRBD1 (5 bases). The V end was cut by 7 bases, the J end by 0 bases, with 12 bases between. Germline V gene data show CDR1 as MNHEY and CDR2 as SMNVEV (reference sequence). The CDR3 is 14 amino acids. Here the CDR3 reads CASNKGRMNTEAFF. DNA of the CDR3: TGTGCCAGCAACAAGGGACGGATGAACACTGAAGCTTTCTTT.

Comment on this clonotype: A single base separates this from a much larger clone, so it may be a read error. This chain links TRBV19 with TRBJ1-5; D not resolved. The ends were cut back, 6 bases at V and 5 bases at J, with 11 bases in the middle. The CDR3 is 13 amino acids. Germline V CDR1 and CDR2: LNHDA, SQIVND (reference sequence). CDR3: CASSGLLYQPQHF. The CDR3 DNA follows: TGTGCCAGTAGCGGCCTGCTATATCAGCCCCAGCATTTT.

Turning to this clonotype: A junction boundary mismatches the germline segment, possibly from a read error. This chain's CDR3 is CASSPRTSGNGELFF. DNA of the CDR3: TGTGCTAGCAGCCCCCGGACTAGCGGCAACGGGGAGCTGTTTTTT. This chain uses TRBV7-7 with TRBJ2-2; 10 nucleotides agree with TRBD2. CDR3 length: 15 residues. CDR1 is SSHAT and CDR2 is FNYEAQ in the germline V gene (reference sequence).

This clonotype has just a few counts. V is TRBV5-6 and J is TRBJ2-5, with 7 positions matching TRBD1. Germline V lookup: CDR1 SGHDT, CDR2 YYEEEE. CDR3 size: 15 residues. Unmatched junction bases numbered 14, after V lost 7 bases and J lost 5 bases. CDR3 amino acids: CASCRQGEISETQYF. DNA for the CDR3: TGTGCCAGCTGCAGGCAGGGGGAAATTTCGGAGACCCAGTACTTC.

This clonotype was seen only a few times. For the CDR3, the DNA is TGTGCCAGCAGCTTCCGGAATAAAGAGACCCAGTACTTC. It encodes CASSFRNKETQYF. The chain carries TRBV7-2 and TRBJ2-5; the D is unclear. CDR3 size: 13 residues. Per germline, CDR1 SGHTA and CDR2 FQGNSA. Trimming shortened V by 3 bases and J by 3 bases, and 8 bases separated the two germline ends.

The gene calls are TRBV5-6 and TRBJ2-1, with TRBD2 matching over 11 bases. The V gene end was trimmed by 9 bases and the J gene end by 0 bases; junction bases not matched to a gene: 5. The CDR3 is 15 amino acids. Germline loops: CDR1 SGHDT, CDR2 YYEEEE. This CDR3 is CATTSGISSYNEQFF. CDR3 bases: TGTGCCACGACTAGCGGGATAAGCTCCTACAATGAGCAGTTCTTC.

This chain joins TRBV29-1 and TRBJ2-3; maybe TRBD2 (5 bases). The CDR3 runs to 12 residues. Trimming stripped 7 bases from V and 2 bases from J, with 10 bases between. Germline CDR1 is SQVTM and CDR2 is ANQGSEA. The CDR3 DNA reads TGCAGCGGAGCCGGGGTCACAGATACGCAGTATTTT. Its protein product is CSGAGVTDTQYF.

This clonotype appeared a few times. The chain is built from TRBV6-5 and TRBJ2-1, with 15 bases aligning to TRBD2. Trimming cost V 2 bases and J 7 bases; bases outside gene matches: 0. CDR3 length: 15 amino acids. Germline V CDR1 and CDR2: MNHEY, SVGAGI. The CDR3 nucleotides read TGTGCCAGCAGTTACGGGACTAGCGGGAGGAATGAGCAGTTCTTC. Translation: CASSYGTSGRNEQFF.

The V and J genes are TRBV28 and TRBJ1-6, with 7 bases identical to TRBD1. V dropped 2 bases and J dropped 10; count of bases not matched to a gene: 5. The germline gives CDR1 MDHEN, CDR2 SYDVKM. This CDR3 spans 14 amino acids. CDR3 in DNA: TGTGCCAGCAGTTTAGCAGGGGGGGAGTCACCCCTCCACTTT. The encoded protein is CASSLAGGESPLHF. The variable domain in full, completed from reference TRBV28 and TRBJ1-6, reads DVKVTQSSRYLVKRTGEKVFLECVQDMDHENMFWYRQDPGLGLRLIYFSYDVKMKEKGDIPEGYSVSREKKERFSLILESASTNQTSMYLCASSLAGGESPLHFGNGTRLTVT.

The chain combines TRBV9 with TRBJ1-1, with no clear D. CDR3 length equals 14 residues. Germline V gene data show CDR1 as SGDLS and CDR2 as YYNGEE. Trimming removed 0 bases from V and 1 base from J, with 7 bases in between. The CDR3 spells CASSVVAGNTEAFF. The CDR3 bases are TGTGCCAGCAGCGTAGTGGCGGGGAACACTGAAGCTTTCTTT. Complete variable domain (other parts from reference TRBV9 and TRBJ1-1): DSGVTQTPKHLITATGQRVTLRCSPRSGDLSVYWYQQSLDQGLQFLIQYYNGEERAKGNILERFSAQQFPDLHSELNLSSLELGDSALYFCASSVVAGNTEAFFGQGTRLTVV.

This chain uses TRBV29-1 with TRBJ2-1; no firm D call. Germline-derived CDR1 and CDR2 are SQVTM and ANQGSEA. The CDR3 has 14 residues. V lost 2 bases, J lost 13 bases, and 21 bases lay in between. The CDR3 region has the DNA TGCAGCGTTGAATACTCCTCCCGCTCAACCACTCAGTTCTTC. Protein sequence: CSVEYSSRSTTQFF.

The gene calls are TRBV28 and TRBJ2-7; D might be TRBD1 or TRBD2, each matching 5 bases. The CDR3 has 14 residues. Per germline, CDR1 MDHEN and CDR2 SYDVKM. The V and J ends lost 2 bases and 3 bases respectively, with 11 bases between them. In DNA, the CDR3 is TGTGCCAGCAGTTTAATCGGGGCAGACTACGAGCAGTACTTC. Residues: CASSLIGADYEQYF. Drawing the rest from reference TRBV28 and TRBJ2-7, the complete variable domain is DVKVTQSSRYLVKRTGEKVFLECVQDMDHENMFWYRQDPGLGLRLIYFSYDVKMKEKGDIPEGYSVSREKKERFSLILESASTNQTSMYLCASSLIGADYEQYFGPGTRLTVT.

This clonotype occurred a few times. This chain connects TRBV4-2 to TRBJ2-1; TRBD2 agrees at 8 bases. J was trimmed by 2 bases and V by 0 bases; bases with no gene match: 6. The CDR3 totals 17 residues. In germline, CDR1 is LGHNA, CDR2 YNFKEQ. CDR3 DNA sequence: TGTGCCAGCAGCCAAGATCCCACTAGCGGTACCTACAATGAGCAGTTCTTC. It translates to CASSQDPTSGTYNEQFF.

V is TRBV2 and J is TRBJ1-2; the match to TRBD1 covers 7 bases. The CDR3 runs 11 residues. V gave up 6 bases and J gave up 7 bases; unmatched junction bases: 2. CDR1 is SNHLY and CDR2 is FYNNEI in the germline V gene. The CDR3 sequence is CASRTGFGYTF. In nucleotides, the CDR3 is TGTGCCAGCAGGACAGGGTTTGGCTACACCTTC.

The chain joins TRBV6-2 or TRBV6-3 to TRBJ2-3; 7 positions agree with TRBD1. Germline values: CDR1 MNHEY, CDR2 SVGEGT. Trimming cost V 7 bases and J 4 bases; bases outside gene matches: 11. The CDR3 runs 15 residues. This CDR3 reads CASTPAMDRSDTQYF. As DNA, the CDR3 is TGTGCCAGCACTCCCGCTATGGACAGGTCAGATACGCAGTATTTT.

This clonotype was seen a few times. The rearrangement uses TRBV20-1 and TRBJ2-7; D not certain. The germline CDR1 and CDR2 sequences are DFQATT and SNEGSKA (reference sequence). V shed 3 bases and J shed 5 bases, with 14 bases lying between them. The CDR3 runs to 13 residues. The CDR3 nucleotides are TGCAGTGCTAGGGGTTCCTTGATGGACGAGCAGTACTTC. The encoded protein is CSARGSLMDEQYF.

This clonotype was counted between two and nine times. The chain has TRBV20-1 and TRBJ2-1; 8 bases align to TRBD2. CDR1 is DFQATT, CDR2 SNEGSKA, per germline (reference sequence). The CDR3 length is 16 residues. The ends lost 3 bases at V and 4 bases at J; junction bases unmatched: 11. The DNA for the CDR3 is TGCAGTGCTAGCCCACGGGGGGGAGGGCCTTACAATGAGCAGTTCTTC. Translation: CSASPRGGGPYNEQFF.

This clonotype was seen a few times. This chain connects TRBV7-2 to TRBJ1-1, with 12 nucleotides matching TRBD1. The CDR3 contains 17 residues. The germline gives CDR1 SGHTA, CDR2 FQGNSA. J was trimmed by 2 bases and V by 1 base; bases with no gene match: 5. The CDR3 loop reads CASSLDGGTGGNTEAFF. The CDR3 bases are TGTGCCAGCAGCTTAGATGGCGGGACAGGGGGCAACACTGAAGCTTTCTTT.

J is TRBJ2-1 and V is TRBV7-2, with 10 bases that match TRBD2. This CDR3 is built from 15 residues. The germline V gene has CDR1 SGHTA and CDR2 FQGNSA. Trimming at V came to 6 bases and at J to 2 bases, leaving 4 bases not matched to a gene. The CDR3 region has the DNA TGTGCCAGCAGAACAACTAGCGGGACCTACAATGAGCAGTTCTTC. Translated: CASRTTSGTYNEQFF. The full variable domain, in which reference TRBV7-2 and TRBJ2-1 provide the parts outside the CDR3, is GAGVSQSPSNKVTEKGKDVELRCDPISGHTALYWYRQSLGQGLEFLIYFQGNSAPDKSGLPSDRFSAERTGGSVSTLTIQRTQQEDSAVYLCASRTTSGTYNEQFFGPGTRLTVL.

This clonotype was seen only a few times. V is TRBV28 and J is TRBJ1-1, with D perhaps TRBD1 (5 bases). CDR1 is MDHEN, CDR2 SYDVKM, per germline. The CDR3 loop spans 13 amino acids. V was cut by 10 bases and J by 0 bases, with 12 bases left in between. Here the CDR3 DNA reads TGTGCCACTCAGGGACGCATGAACACTGAAGCTTTCTTT. Translated: CATQGRMNTEAFF.

This clonotype was counted a few times. The V call is TRBV7-8, the J call TRBJ1-1; 10 nucleotides match TRBD1. The CDR3 contains 13 residues. J was trimmed by 11 bases and V by 5 bases; bases with no gene match: 8. Germline-derived CDR1 and CDR2 are SGHVS and FQNEAQ. The CDR3: CASSTRQGAWAFF. The CDR3 bases are TGTGCCAGCAGCACTCGACAGGGGGCGTGGGCTTTCTTT. Full variable domain (rest looked up from reference TRBV7-8 and TRBJ1-1): GAGVSQSPRYKVAKRGQDVALRCDPISGHVSLFWYQQALGQGPEFLTYFQNEAQLDKSGLPSDRFFAERPEGSVSTLKIQRTQQEDSAVYLCASSTRQGAWAFFGQGTRLTVV.

This clonotype was recorded a few times. The V gene is TRBV7-9, the J gene TRBJ2-5; TRBD1 matches 9 bases. V shed 5 bases, J shed 1 base, and the junction held 8 bases outside the gene matches. Germline CDR1 SEHNR, CDR2 FQNEAQ (reference sequence). There are 16 residues in the CDR3. This CDR3 is CASSVQQGALQETQYF. The CDR3 nucleotides read TGTGCCAGCAGCGTCCAACAGGGGGCTCTCCAAGAGACCCAGTACTTC.

The gene calls are TRBV2 and TRBJ1-1; no clear D. Trimming cost V 5 bases and J 1 base, with 8 bases left between them. The CDR3 consists of 13 residues. Germline V gene data show CDR1 as SNHLY and CDR2 as FYNNEI. CDR3 sequence: CASSPSENTEAFF. Here the CDR3 DNA reads TGTGCCAGCAGTCCGAGTGAGAACACTGAAGCTTTCTTT. Full variable domain (rest looked up from reference TRBV2 and TRBJ1-1): EPEVTQTPSHQVTQMGQEVILRCVPISNHLYFYWYRQILGQKVEFLVSFYNNEISEKSEIFDDQFSVERPDGSNFTLKIRSTKLEDSAMYFCASSPSENTEAFFGQGTRLTVV.

The V gene is TRBV6-1, the J gene TRBJ2-5; D tentatively fits TRBD1 or TRBD2 (6 bases each). The CDR3 spans 14 residues. Germline-derived CDR1 and CDR2 are MNHNS and SASEGT. Trimming removed 7 bases from V and 4 bases from J, with 16 bases in between. CDR3 DNA: TGTGCCAGCACCGAAAGGGGGGCAGGAGAGACCCAGTACTTC. As protein: CASTERGAGETQYF.

The chain carries TRBV6-4 and TRBJ2-2; 8 bases align to TRBD2. The CDR3 totals 16 residues. The germline CDR1 and CDR2 sequences are MRHNA and SNTAGT. J was trimmed by 4 bases and V by 4 bases; bases with no gene match: 8. CDR3 sequence reads: CASSAMGGRSTGELFF. The CDR3 DNA follows: TGTGCCAGCAGTGCGATGGGCGGGAGGTCCACCGGGGAGCTGTTTTTT.

In this sample, this clonotype is medium-sized. V and J are TRBV6-2 or TRBV6-3 and TRBJ2-3; D remains unclear. V shed 0 bases and J shed 7 bases, with 8 bases lying between them. This CDR3 has 13 amino acids. CDR1 is MNHEY and CDR2 is SVGEGT in the germline V gene. CDR3 region: CASSYSERNTQYF. CDR3 DNA sequence: TGTGCCAGCAGTTACTCGGAGAGGAATACGCAGTATTTT.

This clonotype is categorized as medium-sized. The gene calls are TRBV20-1 and TRBJ1-2; 7 positions match TRBD1. This CDR3 is 15 amino acids long. The trim removed 3 bases at V and 6 bases at J, leaving 13 bases unmatched. Looked up from germline, CDR1 is DFQATT and CDR2 is SNEGSKA (reference sequence). The CDR3 sequence is CSASVVGTRGHGYTF. The CDR3 DNA sequence: TGCAGTGCTAGCGTTGTCGGGACGAGGGGGCATGGCTACACCTTC.

CDR3 coding DNA: TGTGCCAGCACCCGTTGGGGAGGCTATGGCTACACCTTC. This encodes CASTRWGGYGYTF. The chain links TRBV5-4 to TRBJ1-2; D not resolved. V lost 6 bases and J lost 4, with 13 bases in between. CDR3 length: 13 amino acids. Germline-derived CDR1 and CDR2 are SGHNT and YYREEE (reference sequence).